This TCR beta chain was found in a study of response to subunit inactivated influenza vaccine. The table lists this clonotype with many counts. TCRdb re-called the RT-PCR reads through MiXCR, storing one row per CDR3 protein. The table shows about 780,000 distinct CDR3 sequences, with approximately 17% occurring only once. Germline CDR1 and CDR2: MNHEY and SVGAGI. V lost 0 bases and J 4 bases, leaving 10 bases between the germline ends. The CDR3 runs to 15 residues. The clonotype was recovered from a man between 45 and 60 years old who received an inactivated influenza vaccine. The chain carries TRBV6-5 and TRBJ2-1, with D possibly TRBD1 on 6 matching bases. Here the sequenced sample was PBMCs from blood, taken more than 4 days after vaccination. CDR3 DNA sequence: TGTGCCAGCAGTTACTCAGGGACATCATACAATGAGCAGTTCTTC. This codes for CASSYSGTSYNEQFF.